The next 5 T cell receptor beta chains were all read from a single sample in a study of blood T cell repertoires in COVID-19. The repertoire was sequenced with immunoSEQ multiplex PCR; TCRdb's copy has only in-frame clones and lacks some. This table holds roughly 130,000 clones, 84% found once. Source material: peripheral blood. These receptors were taken from a woman in her 30s who had recovered from COVID-19.

The chain couples TRBV28 to TRBJ1-4; D gene uncertain. The germline V and J ends were trimmed by 4 bases and 5 bases, with 14 bases remaining between them. Germline V gene lookup returns CDR1 MDHEN and CDR2 SYDVKM. The length of the CDR3 is 15 residues. The CDR3 DNA follows: TGTGCCAGCAGTTCAACGGACTTGGGCAATGAAAAACTGTTTTTT. This codes for CASSSTDLGNEKLFF.

CDR3 nucleotides: TGTGCCAGCAGTCCGGCTCAGGGTGGCGAGCAGTACTTC. It specifies CASSPAQGGEQYF. The chain carries TRBV27 and TRBJ2-7; D is perhaps TRBD1 (5 bases). The CDR3 length is 13 residues. Germline CDR1 MNHEY, CDR2 SMNVEV (reference sequence). V lost 5 bases and J 6 bases, leaving 14 bases between the germline ends.

The V gene is TRBV6-5, the J gene TRBJ1-5; possible D gene TRBD1, 6 bases. Trimming left V 4 bases short and J 0 bases short, with 10 bases between. Germline values: CDR1 MNHEY, CDR2 SVGAGI. The CDR3 contains 15 residues. Here the CDR3 reads CASSSTGGSNQPQHF. The CDR3, as DNA: TGTGCCAGCAGTTCGACAGGAGGTAGCAATCAGCCCCAGCATTTT.

This chain links TRBV6-6 with TRBJ2-4; TRBD1 aligns across 10 bases. CDR1 MNHNY and CDR2 SVGAGI come from the germline V gene (reference sequence). The CDR3 contains 15 residues. The V gene end was trimmed by 2 bases and the J gene end by 7 bases; junction bases not matched to a gene: 5. Here the CDR3 reads CASSYPPGQGNIQYF. DNA of the CDR3: TGTGCCAGCAGTTACCCTCCGGGACAGGGGAACATTCAGTACTTC.

This rearrangement joins TRBV30 to TRBJ1-1; maybe TRBD1 (5 bases). In germline, CDR1 is GTSNPN, CDR2 SVGIG (reference sequence). The CDR3 runs 11 residues. V dropped 3 bases and J dropped 7 bases, with 9 bases sitting between them. CDR3 coding DNA: TGTGCCTGGAGGCGGGGCAGTGAAGCTTTCTTT. Its protein product is CAWRRGSEAFF.